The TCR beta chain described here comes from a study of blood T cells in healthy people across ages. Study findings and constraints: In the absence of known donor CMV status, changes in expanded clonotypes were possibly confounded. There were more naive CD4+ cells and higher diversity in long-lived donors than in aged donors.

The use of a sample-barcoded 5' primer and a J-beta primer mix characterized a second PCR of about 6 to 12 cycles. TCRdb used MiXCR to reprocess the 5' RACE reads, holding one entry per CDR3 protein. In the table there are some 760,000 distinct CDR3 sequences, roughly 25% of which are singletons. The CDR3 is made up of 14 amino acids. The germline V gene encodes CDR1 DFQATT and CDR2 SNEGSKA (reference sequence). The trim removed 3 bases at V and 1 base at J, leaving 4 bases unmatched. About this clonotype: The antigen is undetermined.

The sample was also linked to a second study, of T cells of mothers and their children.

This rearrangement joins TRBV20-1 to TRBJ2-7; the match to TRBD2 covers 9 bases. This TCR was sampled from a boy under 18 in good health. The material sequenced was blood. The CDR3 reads CSARQAGGSYEQYF. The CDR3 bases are TGCAGTGCTAGGCAAGCGGGAGGATCCTACGAGCAGTACTTC.